A selection of T cell receptor beta chains follows, all from one sample in a study of T cell responses to AZD1222 COVID-19 vaccine. The method was immunoSEQ multiplex PCR; TCRdb's version includes in-frame clones alone and lacks a portion of them. In the table there are approximately 130,000 clones, roughly 89% of which are singletons. The source was peripheral blood, collected on day 0 of AZD1222 vaccination. Source of these receptors: an adult in good health. The CDR3 runs from the conserved cysteine through the conserved F or W.

v_gene	j_gene	CDR3aa
TRBV12-3/TRBV12-4	TRBJ2-7	CASSRRYEQYF
TRBV10-3	TRBJ1-5	CATQERVNQPQHF
TRBV27	TRBJ2-7	CASSFGQGYEQYF
TRBV30	TRBJ1-2	CAWRRQGGGYTF
TRBV4-2	TRBJ1-1	CASSQVRTRDTEAFF
TRBV18	TRBJ2-6	CASSQGASSSGANVLTF
TRBV30	TRBJ2-7	CAWKRGGYEQYF
TRBV30	TRBJ1-4	CAWSVSGFRMAERNEKLFF
TRBV28	TRBJ1-5	CASSLDRAQPQHF
TRBV13	TRBJ2-4	CASGESRGLAKNIQYF
TRBV27	TRBJ2-1	CASSLRGPERENEQFF
TRBV18	TRBJ2-7	CASSPLGTGTGAYEQYF
TRBV6-5	TRBJ1-1	CASSYGRREAFF
TRBV7-8	TRBJ2-7	CASSPTLGQALYEQYF
TRBV7-9	TRBJ2-2	CASSLVAGLANTGELFF
TRBV19	TRBJ1-1	CASSIYAPKQDTEAFF
TRBV7-8	TRBJ1-2	CASSLGYPEQRNYGYTF
TRBV15	TRBJ2-1	CATSRDPVAEQFF
TRBV6-2/TRBV6-3	TRBJ1-5	CASSYSGTGNNQPQHF
TRBV4-2	TRBJ1-5	CASSPGGNQPQHF
TRBV6-5	TRBJ1-5	CASSYNRYQPQHF
TRBV6-5	TRBJ1-2	CARTVVDGGSYGYTF
TRBV28	TRBJ1-5	CASSLGAGVKPQHF
TRBV6-5	TRBJ2-3	CASSYGAGSTDTQYF
TRBV10-1	TRBJ1-1	CASSESGKITEAFF
TRBV7-9	TRBJ1-2	CASKTTRALGGYTF
TRBV29-1	TRBJ1-2	CSARLQGGKVGYTF
TRBV2	TRBJ2-6	CASRSLGAGANVLTF
TRBV4-2	TRBJ1-1	CASSQDDRGENAFF
TRBV7-2	TRBJ2-7	CASSLRREDYEQYF
TRBV6-2/TRBV6-3	TRBJ2-3	CASSPQVDTQYF
TRBV5-1	TRBJ2-7	CASSLGGIYEQYF
TRBV9	TRBJ2-2	CASSVGLNPNTGELFF
TRBV18	TRBJ2-7	CASSPRGVPYEQYF
TRBV6-6	TRBJ1-6	CASSRGEDNSPLHF
TRBV20-1	TRBJ1-1	CSASDASRTALNTEAFF
TRBV5-1	TRBJ2-7	CASRAVNEQYF
TRBV30	TRBJ1-5	CAWSPDSNQPQHF
TRBV12-3/TRBV12-4	TRBJ2-2	CASSPSAGELFF
TRBV11-2	TRBJ1-5	CASSPLGQGNQPQHF
TRBV3-1/TRBV3-2	TRBJ2-7	CASSQDQRGLQYF
TRBV6-6	TRBJ1-5	CASSFGQGDQPQHF
TRBV30	TRBJ1-6	CAWSVYQGGNSPLHF
TRBV9	TRBJ2-3	CASSSQGRRTDTQYF
TRBV27	TRBJ2-1	CASSLLAGVANEQFF
TRBV2	TRBJ2-1	CASSESRWRGEQFF
TRBV30	TRBJ2-7	CAWSEQLALLHF
TRBV19	TRBJ2-2	CASTSTGINTGELFF
TRBV10-1	TRBJ1-5	CASSENQPQHF
TRBV19	TRBJ2-1	CASSKTRQGVNEQFF
TRBV7-5	TRBJ1-6	CASPVRQGESPLHF
TRBV27	TRBJ2-2	CASSDRNTGELFF